The next 10 T cell receptor beta chains were all read from a single sample in a study of blood T cell repertoires in COVID-19. The assay was immunoSEQ multiplex PCR, and TCRdb's table has in-frame clones only and misses some. Of roughly 90,000 clones in the sample, 80% were seen once. The sample consisted of peripheral blood. These receptors were obtained from a woman in her 70s with acute or convalescent COVID-19.

V and J are TRBV4-3 and TRBJ2-2; D remains unclear. This CDR3 contains 14 residues. V was shortened by 0 bases and J by 8 bases, with 10 bases between the two germline ends. The germline CDR1 and CDR2 sequences are LGHNA and YSLEER. For the CDR3, the DNA is TGCGCCAGCAGCCAAGATGTGGCGGTAGGGGAGCTGTTTTTT. It yields the protein CASSQDVAVGELFF.

The chain employs TRBV7-8 and TRBJ2-7; TRBD2 matches at 10 bases. With V trimmed by 1 base and J by 1 base, 1 base remained unmatched. The CDR3 is 15 amino acids. Germline V gives CDR1 SGHVS, CDR2 FQNEAQ. The CDR3 reads CASSLEAGGSYEQYF. The CDR3 DNA follows: TGTGCCAGCAGCTTAGAAGCGGGAGGGTCCTACGAGCAGTACTTC. Based on the CDR3 plus reference TRBV7-8 and TRBJ2-7, the full variable domain is GAGVSQSPRYKVAKRGQDVALRCDPISGHVSLFWYQQALGQGPEFLTYFQNEAQLDKSGLPSDRFFAERPEGSVSTLKIQRTQQEDSAVYLCASSLEAGGSYEQYFGPGTRLTVT.

The rearrangement links TRBV28 to TRBJ2-7; 8 bases map to TRBD2. This CDR3 is built from 17 residues. After removal of 1 base from V and 0 bases from J, the junction contained 8 bases not matched to a gene. CDR1 MDHEN and CDR2 SYDVKM come from the germline V gene. CDR3: CASSLFFSGTTSYEQYF. In DNA, the CDR3 is TGTGCCAGCAGTTTATTCTTTAGCGGGACCACCTCCTACGAGCAGTACTTC. Based on the CDR3 plus reference TRBV28 and TRBJ2-7, the full variable domain is DVKVTQSSRYLVKRTGEKVFLECVQDMDHENMFWYRQDPGLGLRLIYFSYDVKMKEKGDIPEGYSVSREKKERFSLILESASTNQTSMYLCASSLFFSGTTSYEQYFGPGTRLTVT.

This clone was seen a few times. This sequence joins TRBV2 and TRBJ1-2; 7 nucleotides line up with TRBD1. Unmatched junction bases numbered 12, after V lost 10 bases and J lost 7 bases. Germline assignment: CDR1 SNHLY and CDR2 FYNNEI. The CDR3 is made up of 13 amino acids. The CDR3 region has the DNA TGTGCCAACTCCGTGACAGGGTATAGTGGCTACACCTTC. It is translated as CANSVTGYSGYTF.

The chain combines TRBV30 with TRBJ1-1; D possibly corresponds to TRBD1 (5 bases). This CDR3 region has 14 residues. Germline lookup yields CDR1 GTSNPN and CDR2 SVGIG (reference sequence). Deletions cut 3 bases from V and 4 bases from J, with 15 bases between. The CDR3: CAWSPGRAATEAFF. The DNA of the CDR3 is TGTGCCTGGAGCCCCGGCAGGGCTGCCACTGAAGCTTTCTTT. Full variable domain (remainder filled in from reference TRBV30 and TRBJ1-1): SQTIHQWPATLVQPVGSPLSLECTVEGTSNPNLYWYRQAAGRGLQLLFYSVGIGQISSEVPQNLSASRPQDRQFILSSKKLLLSDSGFYLCAWSPGRAATEAFFGQGTRLTVV.

This sequence joins TRBV5-5 and TRBJ1-6; D perhaps matches TRBD1 (6 bases). This CDR3 is built from 15 residues. Between the trimmed V and J ends, which lost 0 bases and 9 bases, there was a span of 13 bases. Germline lookup yields CDR1 SGHKS and CDR2 YYEKEE (reference sequence). The CDR3: CASSLAAGVVSPLHF. For the CDR3, the DNA is TGTGCCAGCAGCTTGGCGGCAGGGGTGGTTTCACCCCTCCACTTT.

With respect to this clone: In the same sample, other DNA sequences code for this CDR3. The rearrangement uses TRBV9 and TRBJ2-5; no clear D. The CDR3 contains 14 residues. Germline lookup yields CDR1 SGDLS and CDR2 YYNGEE. V was trimmed by 0 bases and J by 2 bases, leaving 8 bases between them. CDR3 region: CASSVGVSQETQYF. The DNA of the CDR3 is TGTGCCAGCAGCGTAGGTGTCAGTCAAGAGACCCAGTACTTC. Supplemented by reference TRBV9 and TRBJ2-5, the full variable domain reads DSGVTQTPKHLITATGQRVTLRCSPRSGDLSVYWYQQSLDQGLQFLIQYYNGEERAKGNILERFSAQQFPDLHSELNLSSLELGDSALYFCASSVGVSQETQYFGPGTRLLVL.

V usage is TRBV29-1 and J usage is TRBJ2-3; possible D gene TRBD1, 5 bases. Germline CDR1 SQVTM, CDR2 ANQGSEA. This CDR3 contains 12 residues. V lost 2 bases, J lost 4 bases, and 7 bases lay in between. In nucleotides, the CDR3 is TGCAGCGTTGAACAGGGCGCAGATACGCAGTATTTT. Translation gives CSVEQGADTQYF.

The chain has TRBV7-2 and TRBJ1-5, with a weak D call TRBD1 (6 bases). Germline V CDR1 and CDR2: SGHTA, FQGNSA. Between the trimmed V and J ends, which lost 3 bases and 6 bases, there was a span of 12 bases. The CDR3 sequence is 14 residues long. CDR3 loop: CASSLIAGAQPQHF. DNA of the CDR3: TGTGCCAGCAGCTTGATTGCAGGGGCTCAGCCCCAGCATTTT.

The rearrangement joins TRBV6-6 to TRBJ2-4; 8 bases align to TRBD1. Germline V CDR1 and CDR2: MNHNY, SVGAGI (reference sequence). The V gene end was trimmed by 6 bases and the J gene end by 6 bases; junction bases not matched to a gene: 7. The CDR3 extends over 14 amino acids. CDR3 sequence: CASRDTGTGNIQYF. CDR3 nucleotide sequence: TGTGCCAGCAGAGATACCGGGACAGGAAACATTCAGTACTTC.